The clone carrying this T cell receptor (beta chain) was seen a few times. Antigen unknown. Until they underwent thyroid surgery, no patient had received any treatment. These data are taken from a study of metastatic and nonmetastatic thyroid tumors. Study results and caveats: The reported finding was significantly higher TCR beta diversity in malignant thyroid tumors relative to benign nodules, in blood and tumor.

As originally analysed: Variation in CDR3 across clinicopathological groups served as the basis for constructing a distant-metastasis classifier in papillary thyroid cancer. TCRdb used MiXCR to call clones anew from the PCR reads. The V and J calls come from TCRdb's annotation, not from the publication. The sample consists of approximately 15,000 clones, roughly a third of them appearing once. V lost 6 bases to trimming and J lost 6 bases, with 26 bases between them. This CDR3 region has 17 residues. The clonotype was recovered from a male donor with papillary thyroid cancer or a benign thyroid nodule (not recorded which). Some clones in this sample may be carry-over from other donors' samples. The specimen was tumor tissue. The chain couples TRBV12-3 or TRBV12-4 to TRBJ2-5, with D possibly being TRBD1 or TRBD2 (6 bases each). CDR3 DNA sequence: TGTGCCAGCAGCATAAGGGGGGCTAGCGAGCTAGGAAAGACCCAGTACTTC. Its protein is CASSIRGASELGKTQYF.